This passage covers 31 T cell receptor beta chains from one sample sequenced in a study of shared clonotypes between healthy human individuals. TCRdb's copy holds only in-frame clones and misses some; the assay was immunoSEQ multiplex PCR. The sample consists of a few million clones, more than 90% of them appearing once. Specimen: naive CD4+ T cells sorted from blood. Subset noted: CD45RA+ positively selected. The receptor set was obtained from a man younger than 35 in good health.

A word on this clone: The sample holds other DNA sequences that translate to the same CDR3. The chain carries TRBV18 and TRBJ2-4; 9 nucleotides match TRBD1. This CDR3 has 13 residues. Per the germline V gene, CDR1 is KGHSH and CDR2 is LQKENI. J was trimmed by 7 bases and V by 3 bases; bases with no gene match: 1. The CDR3 DNA reads as TGTGCCAGCTCACCTGGACAGGGGAACATTCAGTACTTC. Its translation is CASSPGQGNIQYF.

The V and J genes are TRBV30 and TRBJ2-3, with 10 bases identical to TRBD1. The CDR3 loop spans 16 amino acids. J gave up 0 bases and V 5 bases, and 8 bases lay outside the gene matches. Looked up from germline, CDR1 is GTSNPN and CDR2 is SVGIG (reference sequence). The CDR3 nucleotides read TGTGCCTGGGGGACAGGGGTTACGACTAGCACAGATACGCAGTATTTT. The encoded protein is CAWGTGVTTSTDTQYF. Supplemented by reference TRBV30 and TRBJ2-3, the full variable domain reads SQTIHQWPATLVQPVGSPLSLECTVEGTSNPNLYWYRQAAGRGLQLLFYSVGIGQISSEVPQNLSASRPQDRQFILSSKKLLLSDSGFYLCAWGTGVTTSTDTQYFGPGTRLTVL.

Concerning this clone: Other DNA sequences in this sample translate to the same CDR3. V gene TRBV10-3 combines with J gene TRBJ1-1; TRBD1 might be the D (5 bases). Germline V gene lookup returns CDR1 ENHRY and CDR2 SYGVKD. The CDR3 contains 11 residues. With 6 bases removed from V and 3 bases from J, the gap between germline ends came to 5 bases. CDR3 nucleotides: TGTGCCATCAGGGGGGACACTGAAGCTTTCTTT. Translated: CAIRGDTEAFF.

V gene TRBV10-2 combines with J gene TRBJ2-7; D is undetermined. The CDR3 runs 12 residues. Germline V gene lookup returns CDR1 WSHSY and CDR2 SAAADI. The ends were cut back, 3 bases at V and 2 bases at J, with 5 bases in the middle. The CDR3 loop reads CASSDFAYEQYF. For the CDR3, the DNA is TGCGCCAGCAGTGATTTTGCCTACGAGCAGTACTTC.

Points on this clone: Other DNA sequences in this specimen translate into the identical CDR3. The chain combines TRBV5-1 with TRBJ1-4, with D hard to call. Germline-derived CDR1 and CDR2 are SGHRS and YFSETQ. V lost 0 bases and J lost 3, with 9 bases in between. This CDR3 spans 15 amino acids. CDR3 protein: CASSLEGGPNEKLFF. DNA for the CDR3: TGCGCCAGCAGCTTGGAGGGAGGGCCTAATGAAAAACTGTTTTTT.

This chain connects TRBV11-3 to TRBJ2-7; D is uncertain. Germline values: CDR1 SGHNT, CDR2 YENEEA. The CDR3 spans 11 residues. V lost 4 bases to trimming and J lost 7 bases, with 8 bases between them. The CDR3 sequence: CASSSSGEQYF. The CDR3 nucleotides read TGTGCCAGCAGCTCCTCCGGAGAGCAGTACTTC.

This clone was counted once. The rearrangement uses TRBV5-4 and TRBJ1-2, with 7 bases lining up with TRBD1. V gave up 0 bases and J gave up 1 base; unmatched junction bases: 3. The CDR3 has 15 residues. Germline CDR1 reads SGHNT; CDR2 reads YYREEE (reference sequence). CDR3 amino acids: CASSLATGVNYGYTF. The CDR3 nucleotides read TGTGCCAGCAGCTTGGCCACAGGGGTTAACTATGGCTACACCTTC.

The chain links TRBV2 to TRBJ2-1; D is ambiguous. Trimming cost V 2 bases and J 7 bases, with 6 bases left between them. Germline V gene lookup returns CDR1 SNHLY and CDR2 FYNNEI. The CDR3 runs to 12 residues. Written as DNA, the CDR3 is TGTGCCAGCAGTGAAACAACAAATGAGCAGTTCTTC. Encoded protein: CASSETTNEQFF.

This clone was detected only once. The chain is built from TRBV27 and TRBJ1-2; 9 nucleotides agree with TRBD1. V lost 5 bases to trimming and J lost 4 bases; unmatched junction nucleotides: 8. CDR1 is MNHEY and CDR2 is SMNVEV in the germline V gene (reference sequence). The CDR3 has 15 amino acids. The CDR3 bases are TGTGCCAGCAGTCCCCGGGACAGGGATATCTATGGCTACACCTTC. It translates to CASSPRDRDIYGYTF.

The rearrangement uses TRBV5-1 and TRBJ1-6, with D possibly matching TRBD1 (5 bases). V lost 0 bases, J lost 6 bases, and 10 bases lay in between. Germline loops: CDR1 SGHRS, CDR2 YFSETQ. The CDR3 runs to 15 residues. The CDR3 is CASSLVGPGNSPLHF. The CDR3 DNA is TGCGCCAGCAGCTTGGTGGGGCCGGGTAATTCACCCCTCCACTTT. Together with reference TRBV5-1 and TRBJ1-6, the CDR3 gives the full variable domain: KAGVTQTPRYLIKTRGQQVTLSCSPISGHRSVSWYQQTPGQGLQFLFEYFSETQRNKGNFPGRFSGRQFSNSRSEMNVSTLELGDSALYLCASSLVGPGNSPLHFGNGTRLTVT.

The chain is built from TRBV11-2 and TRBJ2-1; D remains unclear. V lost 4 bases and J 0 bases, leaving 13 bases between the germline ends. Looked up from germline, CDR1 is SGHAT and CDR2 is FQNNGV. This CDR3 spans 16 amino acids. CDR3 in amino acids: CASSSPRPTSYNEQFF. As DNA, the CDR3 is TGTGCCAGCAGCTCTCCGAGGCCTACCTCCTACAATGAGCAGTTCTTC.

Concerning this clone itself: This specimen includes other DNA sequences encoding the same CDR3. This chain links TRBV4-3 with TRBJ1-2, with TRBD1 as a possible D gene (6 bases). The CDR3 is 13 residues long. The V end was cut by 3 bases, the J end by 2 bases, with 7 bases between. The germline CDR1 and CDR2 sequences are LGHNA and YSLEER. DNA of the CDR3: TGCGCCAGCAGCCAGCAGGGGAACTATGGCTACACCTTC. Its protein is CASSQQGNYGYTF.

V usage is TRBV30 and J usage is TRBJ1-3; D unclear. Trimming left V 4 bases short and J 3 bases short, with 7 bases between. Looked up from germline, CDR1 is GTSNPN and CDR2 is SVGIG (reference sequence). CDR3 size: 12 residues. CDR3 sequence: CAWKFGGNTIYF. The DNA for the CDR3 is TGTGCCTGGAAATTCGGTGGAAACACCATATATTTT.

This rearrangement joins TRBV7-2 to TRBJ2-5, with a tentative D call TRBD2 (5 bases). Germline CDR1 SGHTA, CDR2 FQGNSA. CDR3 length equals 15 residues. The V end lost 2 bases, the J end lost 2 bases, and 12 bases lay between the germline ends. CDR3 sequence: CASSLYGRVQETQYF. CDR3 coding DNA: TGTGCCAGCAGCTTATATGGGCGGGTACAAGAGACCCAGTACTTC.

The genes are TRBV5-1 and TRBJ1-6, with 7 bases aligning to TRBD1. The V and J ends lost 4 bases and 7 bases, in that order; junction bases with no gene match: 14. The germline V gene has CDR1 SGHRS and CDR2 YFSETQ. This CDR3 region has 17 residues. CDR3 sequence reads: CASSPGTDPLWNSPLHF. CDR3 in DNA: TGCGCCAGCAGCCCCGGGACAGATCCCCTCTGGAATTCACCCCTCCACTTT.

This rearrangement joins TRBV19 to TRBJ1-1, with unresolved D. Germline loops: CDR1 LNHDA, CDR2 SQIVND (reference sequence). Trimming shortened V by 3 bases and J by 4 bases, and 15 bases separated the two germline ends. The CDR3 runs to 15 residues. CDR3 sequence: CASSMPEGKGTEAFF. The CDR3 DNA reads as TGTGCCAGTAGTATGCCGGAAGGGAAGGGCACTGAAGCTTTCTTT.

V is TRBV5-1 and J is TRBJ1-3, with D possibly matching TRBD1 (5 bases). The CDR3 length is 17 residues. The V end lost 4 bases, the J end lost 0 bases, and 17 bases lay between the germline ends. CDR1 and CDR2 from the germline V gene are SGHRS and YFSETQ. CDR3 in DNA: TGCGCCAGCAGCCCCGACCTGGGACGGCACTCTGGAAACACCATATATTTT. Encoded protein: CASSPDLGRHSGNTIYF. Complete variable domain (other parts from reference TRBV5-1 and TRBJ1-3): KAGVTQTPRYLIKTRGQQVTLSCSPISGHRSVSWYQQTPGQGLQFLFEYFSETQRNKGNFPGRFSGRQFSNSRSEMNVSTLELGDSALYLCASSPDLGRHSGNTIYFGEGSWLTVV.

V and J are TRBV5-1 and TRBJ2-2, with D perhaps TRBD2 (6 bases). Germline V gene lookup returns CDR1 SGHRS and CDR2 YFSETQ. CDR3 length: 16 residues. The germline V and J ends were trimmed by 6 bases and 2 bases, with 17 bases remaining between them. The CDR3 region has the DNA TGCGCCAGCACCCTATACGGGGGATCCAACACCGGGGAGCTGTTTTTT. Protein product: CASTLYGGSNTGELFF.

The rearrangement uses TRBV4-1 and TRBJ2-1; 11 bases map to TRBD1. CDR1 and CDR2 (germline): MGHRA, YSYEKL. V gave up 1 base and J gave up 8 bases; unmatched junction bases: 7. The CDR3 sequence is 16 residues long. CDR3 amino acids: CASSQGRTGGGDEQFF. CDR3 in DNA: TGCGCCAGCAGCCAAGGCCGGACAGGGGGCGGGGATGAGCAGTTCTTC.

This chain uses TRBV6-1 with TRBJ1-2, with a tentative D call TRBD1 (5 bases). The CDR3 runs to 9 residues. The V end lost 10 bases, the J end lost 6 bases, and 6 bases lay between the germline ends. In germline, CDR1 is MNHNS, CDR2 SASEGT. The CDR3 nucleotides are TGTGCCACGACAGATGGCTACACCTTC. Amino acid sequence: CATTDGYTF.

The gene calls are TRBV2 and TRBJ1-4; no clear D. V lost 7 bases to trimming and J lost 11 bases, with 20 bases between them. The CDR3 covers 14 residues. Germline CDR1 and CDR2: SNHLY and FYNNEI. The CDR3 spells CASIPRFPFAKLFF. For the CDR3, the DNA is TGTGCCAGCATCCCCCGTTTCCCCTTCGCGAAACTGTTTTTT.

The V gene is TRBV5-6, the J gene TRBJ2-5, with D perhaps TRBD1 or TRBD2 (6 bases each). With 0 bases removed from V and 4 bases from J, the gap between germline ends came to 16 bases. In germline, CDR1 is SGHDT, CDR2 YYEEEE. This CDR3 region has 16 residues. The CDR3 region is CASSLVSAGTRETQYF. As DNA, the CDR3 is TGTGCCAGCAGCTTGGTCTCCGCGGGGACACGAGAGACCCAGTACTTC.

The chain couples TRBV5-1 to TRBJ2-6; the D gene is possibly TRBD2 (5 bases). Trimming cost V 3 bases and J 0 bases, with 7 bases left between them. This CDR3 has 15 residues. Germline lookup yields CDR1 SGHRS and CDR2 YFSETQ. The CDR3: CASSSEGSGANVLTF. The CDR3 DNA follows: TGCGCCAGCAGCTCCGAGGGCTCTGGGGCCAACGTCCTGACTTTC.

The CDR3 sequence is CAWDPNQSSSGNTIYF. The CDR3 DNA reads as TGTGCCTGGGATCCAAATCAGAGTAGCTCTGGAAACACCATATATTTT. V is TRBV30 and J is TRBJ1-3, with D hard to call. V shed 5 bases and J shed 0 bases, with 17 bases lying between them. Germline assignment: CDR1 GTSNPN and CDR2 SVGIG (reference sequence). There are 16 residues in the CDR3.

The genes are TRBV6-4 and TRBJ1-1; 9 bases are a match to TRBD1. CDR3 length equals 18 residues. CDR1 is MRHNA, CDR2 SNTAGT, per germline. V lost 0 bases, J lost 3 bases, and 11 bases stayed unmatched. The CDR3 here is CASSDSNRRTGVYTEAFF. The DNA for the CDR3 is TGTGCCAGCAGTGACTCGAATCGTCGGACAGGGGTTTACACTGAAGCTTTCTTT.

Here the CDR3 DNA reads TGTGCCAGCAGTGTGGTAGCCGACACCGGGGAGCTGTTTTTT. It codes for CASSVVADTGELFF. The chain joins TRBV2 to TRBJ2-2; D is unresolved. Germline CDR1 reads SNHLY; CDR2 reads FYNNEI. The V and J ends lost 4 bases and 3 bases respectively, with 9 bases between them. The CDR3 consists of 14 residues.

The chain combines TRBV25-1 with TRBJ2-7, with 7 bases lining up with TRBD1. The V gene end was trimmed by 2 bases and the J gene end by 2 bases; junction bases not matched to a gene: 9. The CDR3 is made up of 16 amino acids. Looked up from germline, CDR1 is MGHDK and CDR2 is SYGVNS. CDR3 sequence reads: CASSEAVGGRPYEQYF. The DNA for the CDR3 is TGTGCCAGCAGTGAAGCGGTAGGGGGCAGACCCTACGAGCAGTACTTC.

V is TRBV15 and J is TRBJ1-4; D remains unclear. Germline-derived CDR1 and CDR2 are LNHNV and YYDKDF (reference sequence). Trimming stripped 0 bases from V and 0 bases from J, with 8 bases between. The CDR3 covers 16 residues. Here the CDR3 reads CATSRDVGSTNEKLFF. Written as DNA, the CDR3 is TGTGCCACCAGCAGAGATGTCGGGTCAACTAATGAAAAACTGTTTTTT.

The chain uses TRBV11-2 and TRBJ1-1, with D tentatively TRBD1 (5 bases). With 5 bases removed from V and 7 bases from J, the gap between germline ends came to 17 bases. CDR1 is SGHAT and CDR2 is FQNNGV in the germline V gene. This CDR3 is 14 amino acids long. The CDR3 sequence is CASSLWTTRGEAFF. The CDR3 nucleotides are TGTGCCAGCAGCCTTTGGACAACCCGGGGTGAAGCTTTCTTT.

The chain combines TRBV30 with TRBJ2-1; 9 nucleotides line up with TRBD2. CDR1 GTSNPN and CDR2 SVGIG come from the germline V gene (reference sequence). The V segment lost 8 bases and the J segment 2 bases; nucleotides outside the gene matches: 10. CDR3 length: 15 residues. As DNA, the CDR3 is TGTGCCCTGACTAGCGGAGATAGGCCCTACAATGAGCAGTTCTTC. It is translated as CALTSGDRPYNEQFF.

On this clone: Different DNA sequences within this sample yield the same CDR3. The chain uses TRBV9 and TRBJ2-7, with 8 bases identical to TRBD1. J gave up 4 bases and V 0 bases, and 3 bases lay outside the gene matches. Germline V gene sequence: CDR1 SGDLS, CDR2 YYNGEE. The CDR3 is 14 residues long. CDR3 nucleotide sequence: TGTGCCAGCAGCGTAGGGACAGGGCAGTACGAGCAGTACTTC. Residues: CASSVGTGQYEQYF.